This T cell receptor (beta chain) is from a study of T cell changes during pregnancy in multiple sclerosis. Profiling relied on immunoSEQ multiplex PCR, and the TCRdb table lists in-frame clones only, not all of them. The table has approximately 51,000 clones, 94% seen once. Germline V gene sequence: CDR1 SGHDT, CDR2 YYEEEE. The CDR3 has 13 residues. Trimming cost V 1 base and J 5 bases, with 9 bases left between them. The chain links TRBV5-6 to TRBJ1-1; possibly TRBD1 for D (6 bases). The sequence came from a female donor with multiple sclerosis, enrolled in a pregnancy study. The material sequenced was CD4+ T cells from peripheral blood mononuclear cells, taken in the second trimester of pregnancy. The CDR3 coding sequence is TGTGCCAGCAGCTTGACAGGGAAGACTGAAGCTTTCTTT. Translation: CASSLTGKTEAFF.